This TCR beta chain came from a study of cytomegalovirus exposure and HLA in healthy donors. This clone was found once. Amplification used 60 Vbeta primers and 13 Jbeta primers. Some clones are missing from TCRdb's copy, which holds only in-frame ones; the method was immunoSEQ multiplex PCR. In the table there are some 150,000 clones, 60% to 85% of which are singletons. Trimming took 2 bases from V and 4 from J; bases not matched to a gene: 11. Germline values: CDR1 SGHNT, CDR2 YYREEE (reference sequence). The CDR3 covers 18 residues. When sampled, the donors appeared nominally healthy, though they likely had unrecorded immune exposures.

This rearrangement joins TRBV5-4 to TRBJ2-6; 8 nucleotides match TRBD1. The clonotype comes from a female donor in good health and CMV-seropositive. Sample: PBMCs. The CDR3 DNA is TGTGCCAGCAGCTTCGGGGCAGGGGGCGCGTCGGGGGCCAACGTCCTGACTTTC. This codes for CASSFGAGGASGANVLTF.